The clone carrying this TCR beta chain was found many times. The antigen remains undetermined. The data belong to a study of prognosis after radiotherapy for stage I lung cancer. Study summary: Adenocarcinoma was the tumor type in twelve patients, squamous cell carcinoma in six or seven.

The TCR beta CDR3 region was amplified from genomic DNA, with two rounds of multiplex PCR being used for the amplification. For every TRBV and TRBJ gene, a specific primer was used in first-round PCR. TCRdb itself ran the multiplex PCR reads through MiXCR, one entry per CDR3 protein. The sample consists of 51,000 or so distinct CDR3 sequences, 30% to 40% of them appearing once. Whole-study results and caveats: A fall in unique TCR clone counts followed stereotactic body radiation therapy, with medians of roughly 10,000 versus 7,000. Differential TRBV and TRBJ gene usage was reported between patients with metastases and patients without them.

The CDR3 has 13 amino acids. CDR1 is KGHSH, CDR2 LQKENI, per germline. V lost 5 bases to trimming and J lost 8 bases, with 13 bases between them. This chain uses TRBV18 with TRBJ1-3, with D tentatively TRBD1 (5 bases). The sequence derives from a donor over 45 with non-small cell lung cancer. The sequenced sample was PBMCs, obtained before or after stereotactic body radiation therapy (not recorded which). CDR3 sequence: CASSYDEGDTIYF. CDR3 sequence (DNA): TGTGCCAGCTCATACGATGAAGGGGACACCATATATTTT. The entire variable domain, with the rest obtained from reference TRBV18 and TRBJ1-3, is as follows: NAGVMQNPRHLVRRRGQEARLRCSPMKGHSHVYWYRQLPEEGLKFMVYLQKENIIDESGMPKERFSAEFPKEGPSILRIQQVVRGDSAAYFCASSYDEGDTIYFGEGSWLTVV.